The rows below give T cell receptor beta chains drawn from one sample of a study of Ad26.COV2.S vaccination and SARS-CoV-2 variants. Here immunoSEQ multiplex PCR was the method, and the copy in TCRdb shows in-frame clones only, minus some. The sample holds about 400,000 clones; 89% are singletons and the top ten take approximately 1.9%. Sequences were derived from peripheral blood, sampled in a trial of Ad26.COV2.S vaccine versus placebo. The source of these receptors is a person aged 18-65 years who received the Ad26.COV2.S COVID-19 vaccine or a placebo. The CDR3 runs from the conserved cysteine through the conserved F or W. Each record gives: J gene, V gene, clone size, CDR3 protein. Clone size, where shown, is once, few, many, or a class for clones that have expanded.

J gene: TRBJ2-1
V gene: TRBV5-5
clone size: NA
CDR3 protein: CASKAGSSYNEQFF

J gene: TRBJ2-1
V gene: TRBV27
clone size: NA
CDR3 protein: CASSFGTSGERNEQFF

J gene: TRBJ2-5
V gene: TRBV7-9
clone size: NA
CDR3 protein: CASSLGGTLQETQYF

J gene: TRBJ1-1
V gene: TRBV5-4
clone size: few
CDR3 protein: CASSSTGVNTEAFF

J gene: TRBJ2-3
V gene: TRBV7-2
clone size: once
CDR3 protein: CASNPDPVADTQYF

J gene: TRBJ2-5
V gene: TRBV12-3/TRBV12-4
clone size: NA
CDR3 protein: CASSTGTETQYF

J gene: TRBJ2-1
V gene: TRBV3-1/TRBV3-2
clone size: NA
CDR3 protein: CASSQEGGPYNEQFF

J gene: TRBJ1-1
V gene: TRBV7-9
clone size: NA
CDR3 protein: CASSPDRTMNTEAFF

J gene: TRBJ2-3
V gene: TRBV30
clone size: NA
CDR3 protein: CAWTRTSGAPPDTQYF

J gene: TRBJ1-2
V gene: TRBV19
clone size: NA
CDR3 protein: CASRDLRATIVYTF

J gene: TRBJ1-1
V gene: TRBV7-8
clone size: NA
CDR3 protein: CASSLVRATEAFF

J gene: TRBJ1-5
V gene: TRBV5-1
clone size: NA
CDR3 protein: CASSFGGLSNQPQHF

J gene: TRBJ2-1
V gene: TRBV5-1
clone size: once
CDR3 protein: CASSSRASEGEQFF

J gene: TRBJ2-2
V gene: TRBV4-1
clone size: NA
CDR3 protein: CASSQGLRGTGELFF

J gene: TRBJ1-2
V gene: TRBV29-1
clone size: NA
CDR3 protein: CSVELGARPYGYTF

J gene: TRBJ2-2
V gene: TRBV6-1
clone size: NA
CDR3 protein: CASSETGYTGELFF

J gene: TRBJ2-2
V gene: TRBV28
clone size: NA
CDR3 protein: CASRRDMSNTGELFF

J gene: TRBJ2-5
V gene: TRBV21-1
clone size: NA
CDR3 protein: CASSKCSPDSKETQYF

J gene: TRBJ1-6
V gene: TRBV4-2
clone size: NA
CDR3 protein: CASSQPGQTSPLHF

J gene: TRBJ2-7
V gene: TRBV4-1
clone size: NA
CDR3 protein: CASSQEAGFSTYEQYF

J gene: TRBJ2-2
V gene: TRBV2
clone size: NA
CDR3 protein: CASRWTGYTGELFF

J gene: TRBJ1-4
V gene: TRBV12-3/TRBV12-4
clone size: NA
CDR3 protein: CASSLSSQKLFF

J gene: TRBJ2-7
V gene: TRBV29-1
clone size: NA
CDR3 protein: CSVPGTSAGEQYF

J gene: TRBJ1-5
V gene: TRBV7-8
clone size: NA
CDR3 protein: CASSLRADGTGGNQPQHF

J gene: TRBJ2-1
V gene: TRBV7-9
clone size: NA
CDR3 protein: CASSFVVASSYNEQFF

J gene: TRBJ1-4
V gene: TRBV19
clone size: NA
CDR3 protein: CASNSQGAREKLFF

J gene: TRBJ1-2
V gene: TRBV7-6
clone size: few
CDR3 protein: CASSLSFRGRLYGYTF

J gene: TRBJ2-1
V gene: TRBV11-3
clone size: NA
CDR3 protein: CASSLGSSGSHEQFF

J gene: TRBJ2-1
V gene: TRBV19
clone size: NA
CDR3 protein: CASHWGTYSSYNEQFF

J gene: TRBJ1-5
V gene: TRBV3-1/TRBV3-2
clone size: NA
CDR3 protein: CASSQGLFQPQHF

J gene: TRBJ2-7
V gene: TRBV9
clone size: NA
CDR3 protein: CASSVDGYEQYF

J gene: TRBJ1-1
V gene: TRBV6-1
clone size: NA
CDR3 protein: CASSESDRSYEAFF

J gene: TRBJ2-2
V gene: TRBV18
clone size: NA
CDR3 protein: CASSPGLAGVGTGELFF

J gene: TRBJ1-1
V gene: TRBV19
clone size: NA
CDR3 protein: CASSVTVLNTEAFF

J gene: TRBJ2-7
V gene: TRBV5-6
clone size: NA
CDR3 protein: CASSLTGRRTSGASYEQYF

J gene: TRBJ2-1
V gene: TRBV11-3
clone size: NA
CDR3 protein: CASSLAGNEQFF

J gene: TRBJ2-3
V gene: TRBV10-3
clone size: once
CDR3 protein: CASTGRGPRGTQYF

J gene: TRBJ2-7
V gene: TRBV11-2
clone size: NA
CDR3 protein: CASSRSEAYEQYF

J gene: TRBJ2-1
V gene: TRBV7-3
clone size: NA
CDR3 protein: CASSLGLSRGQFF

J gene: TRBJ2-7
V gene: TRBV15
clone size: NA
CDR3 protein: CATSRDRGGYEQYF

J gene: TRBJ2-1
V gene: TRBV9
clone size: NA
CDR3 protein: CASSVEGLYNEQFF

J gene: TRBJ2-7
V gene: TRBV7-8
clone size: NA
CDR3 protein: CASSLADRVLREQYF

J gene: TRBJ1-1
V gene: TRBV5-6
clone size: NA
CDR3 protein: CASSWTTGYTEAFF

J gene: TRBJ2-7
V gene: TRBV2
clone size: NA
CDR3 protein: CASRDAPYEQYF

J gene: TRBJ2-6
V gene: TRBV7-2
clone size: NA
CDR3 protein: CASSLVLRAGANVLTF